The 24 T cell receptor beta chains presented below share a single source sample, sequenced in a study of cytomegalovirus exposure and HLA in healthy donors (dated by TCRdb to about 2017). Library prep was done by the immunoSEQ multiplex PCR assay. For the multiplex PCR, a mixture combining 60 forward primers for TCR Vbeta segments and 13 reverse primers for TCR Jbeta segments was used. As stored in TCRdb, this immuneACCESS dataset retains in-frame rearrangements with V and J assigned. A fraction of the clones does not appear; measured against another copy, unresolved V genes explain less than half of the discrepancy, and the remainder lacks a known reason. The sample includes 210,000 or so clones, with 60% to 80% observed a single time. Of the sample, more than 1.5% falls within the top ten clones. Sequenced sample: PBMCs. The receptors derive from a man between 18 and 29 years old in good health and CMV-seronegative.

The chain joins TRBV29-1 to TRBJ1-1; unclear D gene. The germline V and J ends were trimmed by 1 base and 0 bases, with 6 bases remaining between them. Per germline, CDR1 SQVTM and CDR2 ANQGSEA. The CDR3 covers 13 residues. This CDR3 is CSVEGRMNTEAFF. The CDR3 coding sequence is TGCAGCGTTGAAGGCAGAATGAACACTGAAGCTTTCTTT.

This rearrangement joins TRBV10-3 to TRBJ2-7, with TRBD2 identical over 8 bases. This CDR3 region has 12 residues. Germline CDR1 reads ENHRY; CDR2 reads SYGVKD. V was clipped by 6 bases and J by 7 bases; unmatched bases: 5. CDR3 nucleotide sequence: TGTGCCATCAGGGCGGGAGGTTATGAGCAGTACTTC. Its translation: CAIRAGGYEQYF.

V and J are TRBV7-8 and TRBJ1-1, with 7 positions matching TRBD1. The CDR3 runs 14 residues. The germline V gene has CDR1 SGHVS and CDR2 FQNEAQ. The trim removed 6 bases at V and 1 base at J, leaving 5 bases unmatched. The chain's CDR3 is CASRTGTANTEAFF. CDR3 nucleotide sequence: TGTGCCAGCAGGACCGGGACAGCGAACACTGAAGCTTTCTTT.

This clone was seen repeatedly, ten times or more. The V gene is TRBV2, the J gene TRBJ1-1; D is uncertain. V lost 3 bases and J lost 5, with 16 bases in between. The CDR3 consists of 15 residues. Germline V gene data show CDR1 as SNHLY and CDR2 as FYNNEI. Here the CDR3 reads CASSDPRGSRTEAFF. Here the CDR3 DNA reads TGTGCCAGCAGTGACCCTCGTGGGTCGCGGACTGAAGCTTTCTTT.

This sequence joins TRBV5-3 and TRBJ2-7, with 8 nucleotides matching TRBD2. TRBV5-3 is labeled an ORF, and its function is uncertain. This CDR3 contains 14 residues. Germline trimming cut 4 bases from V and 2 bases from J; bases unmatched to any gene: 5. CDR3 amino acids: CARSAGRVPYEQYF. The CDR3 coding sequence is TGTGCCAGAAGCGCCGGGAGGGTGCCCTACGAGCAGTACTTC.

The DNA of the CDR3 is TGTGCCAGTACTCTAGCGGGGGGGCCTTACGGGGAGCTGTTTTTT. This sequence encodes CASTLAGGPYGELFF. The rearrangement links TRBV7-2 to TRBJ2-2; 12 nucleotides align to TRBD2. This CDR3 region has 15 residues. J lost 7 bases, V lost 9 bases, and 9 bases had no gene match. The V gene's germline CDR1 is SGHTA and CDR2 FQGNSA.

Comment on this clone: Because the CDR3's place on the DNA is in doubt, the DNA is left out and the CDR3 is given as listed by TCRdb. The V gene is TRBV28, the J gene TRBJ2-5; TRBD1 is the table's D call, not checked against the DNA. Germline values: CDR1 MDHEN, CDR2 SYDVKM. The CDR3 length is 11 residues, termini included. The CDR3 reads CASILGQTQYF.

The rearrangement links TRBV27 to TRBJ2-3, with 9 positions matching TRBD2. CDR3 length: 15 residues. Germline V gene lookup returns CDR1 MNHEY and CDR2 SMNVEV (reference sequence). Germline trimming cut 0 bases from V and 5 bases from J; bases unmatched to any gene: 3. The CDR3 sequence: CASSLSAGGGDTQYF. CDR3 nucleotides: TGTGCCAGCAGTTTATCGGCGGGAGGGGGAGATACGCAGTATTTT.

V gene TRBV4-2 combines with J gene TRBJ2-3, with TRBD2 matching 14 bases. V trimming: 4 bases; J trimming: 1 base; junction bases outside the gene matches: 13. The CDR3 runs to 20 residues. Germline V CDR1 and CDR2: LGHNA, YNFKEQ. The DNA of the CDR3 is TGTGCCAGCAGCCCCCCGACTAGCGGGGGGGTTAAAGGTGGCACAGATACGCAGTATTTT. Translated, it gives CASSPPTSGGVKGGTDTQYF.

The chain joins TRBV4-2 to TRBJ2-3; D possibly corresponds to TRBD2 (7 bases). V shed 0 bases and J shed 10 bases, with 14 bases lying between them. Per germline, CDR1 LGHNA and CDR2 YNFKEQ. The CDR3 has 14 residues. CDR3 sequence: CASSQDLRGGSQYF. CDR3 in DNA: TGTGCCAGCAGCCAAGATTTGAGGGGGGGATCGCAGTATTTT.

The rearrangement links TRBV19 to TRBJ1-2, with D possibly TRBD1 on 5 matching bases. Germline-derived CDR1 and CDR2 are LNHDA and SQIVND (reference sequence). This CDR3 has 14 residues. Trimming cost V 7 bases and J 8 bases, with 20 bases left between them. The CDR3 DNA reads as TGTGCCAGTACCCCCATCGGCAGGGATGGAGGCTACACCTTC. Residues: CASTPIGRDGGYTF.

The chain combines TRBV27 with TRBJ2-3, with 7 bases that match TRBD2. J gave up 4 bases and V 6 bases, and 7 bases lay outside the gene matches. The CDR3 contains 14 residues. Germline V gene lookup returns CDR1 MNHEY and CDR2 SMNVEV (reference sequence). CDR3 bases: TGTGCCAGCAGCTGGGCGGGAGTCGCAGATACGCAGTATTTT. The encoded protein is CASSWAGVADTQYF.

The chain carries TRBV29-1 and TRBJ1-2; 11 positions match TRBD1. Germline V gene sequence: CDR1 SQVTM, CDR2 ANQGSEA. The CDR3 has 13 amino acids. V shed 7 bases and J 8 bases; nucleotides not matched to a gene: 9. CDR3 residues: CSGSGQGEGGYTF. In DNA, the CDR3 is TGCAGCGGTTCGGGACAGGGGGAAGGAGGCTACACCTTC.

Comment on this clone: Distinct nucleotide sequences in the sample also encode this CDR3. V gene TRBV7-3 combines with J gene TRBJ2-3; TRBD2 matches 8 bases. The CDR3 spans 16 residues. From germline, CDR1 is SGHTA and CDR2 FQGTGA. With 2 bases clipped from V and 0 bases from J, the junction kept 4 bases outside the gene matches. The CDR3 DNA follows: TGTGCCAGCAGCTTAGGGGCGGGAGGTAGCACAGATACGCAGTATTTT. Amino acid sequence: CASSLGAGGSTDTQYF. Full variable domain (missing parts from reference TRBV7-3 and TRBJ2-3): GAGVSQTPSNKVTEKGKYVELRCDPISGHTALYWYRQSLGQGPEFLIYFQGTGAADDSGLPNDRFFAVRPEGSVSTLKIQRTERGDSAVYLCASSLGAGGSTDTQYFGPGTRLTVL.

The chain joins TRBV19 to TRBJ2-3, with a weak D call TRBD2 (5 bases). CDR3 size: 15 residues. Germline V lookup: CDR1 LNHDA, CDR2 SQIVND (reference sequence). V was shortened by 3 bases and J by 1 base, with 11 bases between the two germline ends. This CDR3 is CASSIRTAGTDTQYF. DNA of the CDR3: TGTGCCAGTAGTATCAGGACTGCGGGCACAGATACGCAGTATTTT.

This clone was detected once. This rearrangement joins TRBV28 to TRBJ2-7, with a weak D call TRBD1 (6 bases). Trimming pared 6 bases from V and 2 bases from J, leaving 20 bases between. Germline lookup yields CDR1 MDHEN and CDR2 SYDVKM. The CDR3 consists of 16 residues. DNA for the CDR3: TGTGCCAGCAGCCTCGGACAGAAAATTATTACCTACGAGCAGTACTTC. Its protein product is CASSLGQKIITYEQYF.

CDR3 in amino acids: CASFPGAGGQETQYF. In DNA form, the CDR3 reads TGTGCCAGTTTCCCTGGGGCAGGCGGCCAAGAGACCCAGTACTTC. The J gene is TRBJ2-5, the V gene TRBV28, with a weak D call TRBD1 (5 bases). With 9 bases removed from V and 1 base from J, the gap between germline ends came to 18 bases. Germline loops: CDR1 MDHEN, CDR2 SYDVKM. The CDR3 totals 15 residues. The full variable domain, in which reference TRBV28 and TRBJ2-5 provide the parts outside the CDR3, is DVKVTQSSRYLVKRTGEKVFLECVQDMDHENMFWYRQDPGLGLRLIYFSYDVKMKEKGDIPEGYSVSREKKERFSLILESASTNQTSMYLCASFPGAGGQETQYFGPGTRLLVL.

The V call is TRBV5-6, the J call TRBJ2-7; 10 nucleotides line up with TRBD2. There are 18 residues in the CDR3. The germline V gene has CDR1 SGHDT and CDR2 YYEEEE. The V gene end was trimmed by 0 bases and the J gene end by 2 bases; junction bases not matched to a gene: 11. CDR3: CASSLEVVTSGVPYEQYF. CDR3 sequence (DNA): TGTGCCAGCAGCTTGGAGGTGGTTACTAGCGGGGTCCCCTACGAGCAGTACTTC.

This rearrangement joins TRBV2 to TRBJ2-1, with no clear D. With 3 bases removed from V and 3 bases from J, the gap between germline ends came to 6 bases. CDR3 length: 13 amino acids. Germline V gives CDR1 SNHLY, CDR2 FYNNEI. This CDR3 is CASSDPLYNEQFF. In DNA form, the CDR3 reads TGTGCCAGCAGTGACCCTCTCTACAATGAGCAGTTCTTC. The full variable domain, its missing parts supplied by reference TRBV2 and TRBJ2-1, is EPEVTQTPSHQVTQMGQEVILRCVPISNHLYFYWYRQILGQKVEFLVSFYNNEISEKSEIFDDQFSVERPDGSNFTLKIRSTKLEDSAMYFCASSDPLYNEQFFGPGTRLTVL.

V is TRBV7-2 and J is TRBJ2-7, with 14 bases aligning to TRBD2. Germline CDR1 and CDR2: SGHTA and FQGNSA. The CDR3 is 16 amino acids. Trimming cost V 1 base and J 3 bases; bases outside gene matches: 2. CDR3 sequence: CASSLGGLAGVYEQYF. The CDR3 coding sequence is TGTGCCAGCAGCTTAGGGGGACTAGCGGGGGTCTACGAGCAGTACTTC.

The V call is TRBV10-1, the J call TRBJ1-5, with D hard to call. Germline V gives CDR1 WNHNN, CDR2 SYGVQD (reference sequence). V gave up 3 bases and J gave up 3 bases, with 9 bases separating them. This CDR3 contains 14 residues. The CDR3 sequence is CASSEGGYNQPQHF. For the CDR3, the DNA is TGCGCCAGCAGTGAAGGAGGGTACAATCAGCCCCAGCATTTT.

The count of this clone is one. V and J are TRBV9 and TRBJ2-7; TRBD2 aligns across 7 bases. The V and J ends lost 3 bases and 0 bases, in that order; junction bases with no gene match: 6. The CDR3 contains 15 residues. The germline V gene encodes CDR1 SGDLS and CDR2 YYNGEE. CDR3 coding DNA: TGTGCCAGCAGCGCTGATGGGACTACCTCCTACGAGCAGTACTTC. Its translation is CASSADGTTSYEQYF.

The rearrangement uses TRBV5-8 and TRBJ1-1, with 8 positions matching TRBD1. Germline CDR1 is SGHTS and CDR2 is YDEGEE. This CDR3 has 17 residues. Unmatched junction bases numbered 7, after V lost 0 bases and J lost 0 bases. CDR3: CASSLGQGMTMNTEAFF. CDR3 DNA: TGTGCCAGCAGCTTGGGACAGGGGATGACTATGAACACTGAAGCTTTCTTT.

This rearrangement joins TRBV19 to TRBJ2-3; D unresolved. Germline CDR1 reads LNHDA; CDR2 reads SQIVND (reference sequence). The CDR3 is 13 residues long. Trimming shortened V by 7 bases and J by 3 bases, and 11 bases separated the two germline ends. The CDR3 DNA reads TGTGCCAGTACCAAGACTGGTACAGATACGCAGTATTTT. This gives the protein CASTKTGTDTQYF.